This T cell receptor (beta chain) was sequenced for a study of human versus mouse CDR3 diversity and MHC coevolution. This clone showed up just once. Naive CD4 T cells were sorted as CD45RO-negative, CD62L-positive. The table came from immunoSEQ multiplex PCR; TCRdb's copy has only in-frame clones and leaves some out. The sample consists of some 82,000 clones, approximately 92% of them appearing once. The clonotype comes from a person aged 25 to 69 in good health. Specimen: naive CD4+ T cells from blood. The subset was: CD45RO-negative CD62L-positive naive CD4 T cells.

The CDR3 loop reads CATAAGPEAFF. The DNA of the CDR3 is TGTGCCACCGCGGCGGGGCCCGAAGCTTTCTTT. This chain joins TRBV2 and TRBJ1-1; maybe TRBD1 (5 bases). The CDR3 consists of 11 residues. The germline V gene has CDR1 SNHLY and CDR2 FYNNEI. Trimming left V 10 bases short and J 8 bases short, with 14 bases between.